This T cell receptor (beta chain) appears in the sequencing data of a study of regulatory T cells in long-lasting Graves disease. The study, taken as a whole, reports: Only a small sample size was used, which may have cut accuracy.

Sequencing libraries for TCR beta were prepared with iRepertoire HTBI primers and Arm-PCR of CDR3 regions. TCRdb reprocessed the multiplex PCR reads with MiXCR, giving one entry per CDR3 protein. The table shows 450,000 to 700,000 distinct CDR3 sequences, with about 13% occurring only once. This clonotype was observed at least ten times. Its antigen is currently unknown. Noted time point: newly diagnosed GD, antithyroid drugs for less than 3 months. Making the TCR library involved RNA that had been extracted from PBMCs. Enrollment of patients was through an endocrinology department in Xi'an, China. The CDR3 runs to 18 residues. CDR1 and CDR2 from the germline V gene are MNHNS and SASEGT. The trim removed 3 bases at V and 5 bases at J, leaving 16 bases unmatched. These data also formed part of another study, on T cells in Graves' hyperthyroidism and ophthalmopathy.

The sequence was collected from a man aged 25-40 years with Graves disease. The sequences come from peripheral blood mononuclear cells (PBMCs), collected at new diagnosis, from a patient treated with antithyroid drugs. The chain is built from TRBV6-1 and TRBJ2-7, with 10 bases matching TRBD1. The chain's CDR3 is CASSDPIGGTGDTDEQYF. The CDR3 bases are TGTGCCAGCAGTGATCCTATCGGCGGGACAGGGGATACGGACGAGCAGTACTTC.